This entry features one T cell receptor (beta chain) sequence. The sample is drawn from a study of blood T cell repertoires in COVID-19. Study details: The United States, Italy and Spain were the sources of the acute and convalescent COVID-19 samples.

Generated by immunoSEQ multiplex PCR, the TCRdb table keeps only in-frame clones and is missing some. Of about 55,000 clones listed, roughly 90% are singletons. V lost 5 bases to trimming and J lost 5 bases, with 18 bases between them. The germline gives CDR1 SEHNR, CDR2 FQNEAQ (reference sequence). The CDR3 length is 16 residues. The source is a human donor with active COVID-19. The donor label of this sample is uncertain. Material: peripheral blood. The genes are TRBV7-9 and TRBJ1-4; perhaps TRBD1 as D (5 bases). In nucleotides, the CDR3 is TGTGCCAGCAGCGGGTTTGGGGCTATCGGGAATGAAAAACTGTTTTTT. Amino acids: CASSGFGAIGNEKLFF.